The present T cell receptor (beta chain) was sequenced within a study of early stage breast cancer tumors (dated by TCRdb to the late 2010s). With respect to the entire study: Of the approximately 15 invasive breast tumors, 12 to 13 were found to be estrogen receptor-positive, progesterone receptor-positive and HER2-negative. Of the roughly twelve ER+/PR+/HER2- tumors, eight were classified as invasive ductal carcinomas and four as invasive lobular carcinomas. The average read coverage per sample was roughly 10-fold. A total of 2,651,842 templates, representing about 1.1 million unique clonotypes, were detected across all samples. General conclusions and limits of the study: Compared with adjacent normal breast tissue, tumors had approximately 2.5-fold higher T cell density and higher clonality. Enriched TCRB sequences shared across patients were found to be mostly commonly generated sequences that were unlikely to play an important role in the tumor microenvironment. Repertoires from blood and normal breast were more alike than repertoires from blood and tumor, and in about 85% of the 16 patients, comparing each tissue with blood separated tumor from normal. Sequencing bulk genomic DNA from unsorted cells could not capture chain pairing or functional markers like CD4, CD8 and FOXP3. The small cohort size prevented analysis by tumor subtype.

Each sample was amplified as two independent genomic DNA replicates: around 0.47 ug for blood and 1.5 ug for tumor or normal breast. Following the manufacturer's instructions, the ImmunoSeq Intro kit was used to carry out TCRB sequencing on genomic DNA. For absolute quantification, the roughly 30-cycle multiplex PCR included proprietary primers along with spike-in control sequences. Single-end 150-bp reads were used to sequence an 87-bp fragment spanning the CDR3 plus the flanking V and J genes. Each lane of an Illumina MiSeq using version 3.0 chemistry carried seven multiplexed samples, with two replicates per sample. The paper's data handling went like this. Raw data were processed with the vendor's proprietary pipeline, and both replicates were merged into a single result per sample. To define clonotypes, the study grouped productive rearrangements that shared the V-gene family, CDR3 amino acid sequence and J-gene segment. To compute clonality, the normalized Shannon entropy (Pielou evenness) of TCRB abundances was subtracted from 1. To estimate T cell density, the total number of templates was divided by the input cell count, which was inferred from how much DNA went in. Recon was used with default parameters to estimate total repertoire diversity and clonality. A clonotype counted as tumor-enriched if its abundance in tumor exceeded 0.1% and was at least 32-fold higher than its abundance in normal breast. TCRdb re-hosts the immuneACCESS table, in-frame sequences only. Its copies lack some clones; in the studies checked, an unresolved V gene accounts for under half of them, and the cause for the rest is not known. D and trimming come from the DNA, and the V and J calls and clone size come from that table. This sample comprises 9,500 to 10,000 clones, 64% of them detected only once. The top ten constitute approximately 12% of the sample.

CDR3 length: 15 amino acids, cysteine to phenylalanine. Just CDR3 DNA is preserved here, 45 bases in frame from base 1. For CDR1 and CDR2, the germline V gene lists SNHLY and FYNNEI. V and J are truncated by 5 bases and 4 bases respectively, leaving an intervening sequence of 17 bases. As concerns this clone: It lacks a known antigen. No per-base quality is available; no much larger clone lies one base away.

About 19-50 mg of tumor tissue was diced and typically yielded more than 2.5 ug of DNA. The study profiled bulk TCR beta-chain repertoires in matched peripheral blood, tumor and adjacent normal breast tissue taken from about 15 patients with early-stage breast cancer. After resection, tumor tissue identified by eye was cut out and put into prechilled RNAlater. A TissueLyser II was used to homogenize diced tumor tissue (about 18-55 mg) in RLTplus buffer containing beta-mercaptoethanol and antifoaming agent. The Qiagen AllPrep DNA/RNA Mini kit was used for genomic DNA extraction. The rearranged segments are TRBV2 and TRBJ2-5; there is no confident call for the D gene. The sample consisted of breast tumor tissue. The clonotype comes from a person aged 55 to 75 with breast cancer. The sequence in DNA is TGTGCCAGCAGTATGCTGGAATCCCCTCGAGAGACCCAGTACTTC. This is translated as CASSMLESPRETQYF.